This T cell receptor (beta chain) was found in a study of blood T cells in healthy people across ages. Broader study findings: A roughly linear fall in TCR beta diversity per million T cells was seen with increasing age.

A word on this clonotype: Its antigen remains unknown.

For the second PCR, which ran for about 6 to 12 cycles, a sample-barcoded 5' primer and a J-beta primer mix were used. TCRdb processed the 5' RACE reads anew with MiXCR; each CDR3 protein has one entry. The sample lists under 2,000,000 distinct CDR3 sequences; about 50% were seen once. Germline lookup yields CDR1 LNHNV and CDR2 YYDKDF (reference sequence). CDR3 size: 16 residues. V was pared by 10 bases and J by 7 bases, with 17 bases of the junction left unmatched. The chain is built from TRBV15 and TRBJ2-1; 9 bases are shared with TRBD2. This clonotype was obtained from a woman between 40 and 55 years old in good health. Sequenced sample: blood. The CDR3 here is CAINWRSGGIRNEQFF. CDR3 sequence (DNA): TGTGCCATCAATTGGAGAAGCGGGGGGATTAGAAATGAGCAGTTCTTC. Full variable domain (rest looked up from reference TRBV15 and TRBJ2-1): DAMVIQNPRYQVTQFGKPVTLSCSQTLNHNVMYWYQQKSSQAPKLLFHYYDKDFNNEADTPDNFQSRRPNTSFCFLDIRSPGLGDTAMYLCAINWRSGGIRNEQFFGPGTRLTVL.